The clone carrying this T cell receptor beta chain was seen more than once but under ten times. This record belongs to a study of T-cell memory formation after mild COVID-19. This CDR3 comprises 18 residues. Trimming at V came to 5 bases and at J to 2 bases, leaving 11 bases not matched to a gene. TCRdb analysed the 5' RACE reads with MiXCR anew, one entry per CDR3 protein. Counted here are a few hundred thousand distinct CDR3 sequences, roughly 17% occurring once; the ten biggest clones make up roughly 20%. Sequenced material: PBMCs or a T cell subset sorted from them (not recorded which). The V call is TRBV12-3 or TRBV12-4, the J call TRBJ2-7, with TRBD2 matching over 14 bases. The sequence derives from a man aged 18-30 years who had mild COVID-19 (a few samples of this study predate the infection). Cell type and time point are not known. CDR3 residues: CASSPSGLAGGSTYEQYF. The DNA of the CDR3 is TGTGCCAGCAGTCCCTCCGGACTAGCGGGGGGCTCCACCTACGAGCAGTACTTC.